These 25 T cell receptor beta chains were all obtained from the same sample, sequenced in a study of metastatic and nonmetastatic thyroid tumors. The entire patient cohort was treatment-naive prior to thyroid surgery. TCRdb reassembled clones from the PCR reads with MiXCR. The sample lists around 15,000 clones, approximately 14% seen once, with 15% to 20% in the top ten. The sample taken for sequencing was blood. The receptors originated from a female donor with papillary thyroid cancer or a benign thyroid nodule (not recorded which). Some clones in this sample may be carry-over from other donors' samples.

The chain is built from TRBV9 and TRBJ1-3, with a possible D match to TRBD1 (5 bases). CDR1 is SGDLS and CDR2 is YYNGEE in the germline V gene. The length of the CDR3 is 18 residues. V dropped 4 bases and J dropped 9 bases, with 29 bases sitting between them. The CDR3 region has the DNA TGTGCCAGCAGCCCCCCCAAGGGGCAGCCCGTAAGAAAGGTCACCATATATTTT. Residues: CASSPPKGQPVRKVTIYF. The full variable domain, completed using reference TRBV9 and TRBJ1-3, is DSGVTQTPKHLITATGQRVTLRCSPRSGDLSVYWYQQSLDQGLQFLIQYYNGEERAKGNILERFSAQQFPDLHSELNLSSLELGDSALYFCASSPPKGQPVRKVTIYFGEGSWLTVV.

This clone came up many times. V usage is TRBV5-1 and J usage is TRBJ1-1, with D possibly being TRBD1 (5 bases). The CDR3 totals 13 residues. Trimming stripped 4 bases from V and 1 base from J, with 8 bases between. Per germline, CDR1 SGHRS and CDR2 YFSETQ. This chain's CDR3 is CASSLGENTEAFF. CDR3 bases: TGCGCCAGCAGCCTAGGGGAGAACACTGAAGCTTTCTTT.

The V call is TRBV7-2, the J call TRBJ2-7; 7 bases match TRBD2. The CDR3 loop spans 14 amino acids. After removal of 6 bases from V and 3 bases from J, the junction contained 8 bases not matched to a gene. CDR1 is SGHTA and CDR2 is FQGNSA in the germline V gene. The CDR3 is CASRPGGGSYEQYF. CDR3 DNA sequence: TGTGCCAGCAGACCCGGAGGCGGGAGCTACGAGCAGTACTTC. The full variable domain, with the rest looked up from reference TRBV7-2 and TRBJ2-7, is GAGVSQSPSNKVTEKGKDVELRCDPISGHTALYWYRQSLGQGLEFLIYFQGNSAPDKSGLPSDRFSAERTGGSVSTLTIQRTQQEDSAVYLCASRPGGGSYEQYFGPGTRLTVT.

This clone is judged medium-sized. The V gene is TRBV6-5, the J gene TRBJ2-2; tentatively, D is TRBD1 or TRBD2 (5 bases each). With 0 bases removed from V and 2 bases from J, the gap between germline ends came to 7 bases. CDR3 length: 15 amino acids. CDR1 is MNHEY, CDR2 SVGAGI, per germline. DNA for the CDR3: TGTGCCAGCAGTTACTCCCGGGACAACACCGGGGAGCTGTTTTTT. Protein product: CASSYSRDNTGELFF.

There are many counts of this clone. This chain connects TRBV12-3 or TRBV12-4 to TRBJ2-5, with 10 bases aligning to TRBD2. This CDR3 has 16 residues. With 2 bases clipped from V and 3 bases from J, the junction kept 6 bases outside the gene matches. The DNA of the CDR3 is TGTGCCAGCAGTTTAAGGCCTAGCGGGAGCGAAGAGACCCAGTACTTC. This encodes CASSLRPSGSEETQYF.

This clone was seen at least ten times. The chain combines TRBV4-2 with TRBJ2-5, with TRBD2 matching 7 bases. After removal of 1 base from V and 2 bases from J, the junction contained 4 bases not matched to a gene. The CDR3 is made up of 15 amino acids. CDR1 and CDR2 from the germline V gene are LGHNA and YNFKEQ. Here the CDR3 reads CASSQGSGDQETQYF. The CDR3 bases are TGTGCCAGCAGCCAAGGAAGCGGGGATCAAGAGACCCAGTACTTC.

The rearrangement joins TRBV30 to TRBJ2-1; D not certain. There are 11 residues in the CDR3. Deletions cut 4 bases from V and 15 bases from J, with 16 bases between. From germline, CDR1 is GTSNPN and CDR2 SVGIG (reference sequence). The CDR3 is CAWTLGLRRFF. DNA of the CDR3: TGTGCCTGGACCCTGGGCCTTAGGCGGTTCTTC.

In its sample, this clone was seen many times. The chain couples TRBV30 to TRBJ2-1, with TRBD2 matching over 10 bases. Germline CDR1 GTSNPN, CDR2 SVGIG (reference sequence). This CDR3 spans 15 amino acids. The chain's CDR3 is CAGTRGLAGVAEQFF. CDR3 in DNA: TGTGCTGGGACTCGAGGGCTAGCGGGAGTAGCAGAGCAGTTCTTC.

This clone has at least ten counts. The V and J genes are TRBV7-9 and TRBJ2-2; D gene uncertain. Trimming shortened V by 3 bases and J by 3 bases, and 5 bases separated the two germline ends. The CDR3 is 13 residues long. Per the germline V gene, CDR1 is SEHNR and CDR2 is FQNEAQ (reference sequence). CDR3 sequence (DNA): TGTGCCAGCAGCTTTTCTGACACCGGGGAGCTGTTTTTT. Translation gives CASSFSDTGELFF. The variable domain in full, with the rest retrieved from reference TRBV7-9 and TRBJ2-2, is DTGVSQNPRHKITKRGQNVTFRCDPISEHNRLYWYRQTLGQGPEFLTYFQNEAQLEKSRLLSDRFSAERPKGSFSTLEIQRTEQGDSAMYLCASSFSDTGELFFGEGSRLTVL.

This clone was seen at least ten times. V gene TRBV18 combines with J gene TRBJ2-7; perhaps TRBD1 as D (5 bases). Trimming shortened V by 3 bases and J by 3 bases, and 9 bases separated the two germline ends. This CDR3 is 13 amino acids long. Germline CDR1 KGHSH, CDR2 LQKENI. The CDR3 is CASSPDNSYEQYF. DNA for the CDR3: TGTGCCAGCTCACCGGACAATAGCTACGAGCAGTACTTC.

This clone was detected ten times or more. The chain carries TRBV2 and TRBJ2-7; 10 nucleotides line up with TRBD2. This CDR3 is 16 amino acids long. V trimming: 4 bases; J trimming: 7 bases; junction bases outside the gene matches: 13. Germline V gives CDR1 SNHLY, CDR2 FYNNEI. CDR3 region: CASSARLAGGFAEQYF. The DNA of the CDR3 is TGTGCCAGCAGTGCGAGACTAGCGGGCGGGTTTGCTGAGCAGTACTTC.

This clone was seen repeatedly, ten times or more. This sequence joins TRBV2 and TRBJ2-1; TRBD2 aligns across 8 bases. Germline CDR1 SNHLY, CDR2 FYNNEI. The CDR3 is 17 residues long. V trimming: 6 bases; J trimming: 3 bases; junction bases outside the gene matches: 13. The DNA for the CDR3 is TGTGCCAGCAGGAGTAGTCGTAGCGGGACCCTCTACAATGAGCAGTTCTTC. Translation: CASRSSRSGTLYNEQFF.

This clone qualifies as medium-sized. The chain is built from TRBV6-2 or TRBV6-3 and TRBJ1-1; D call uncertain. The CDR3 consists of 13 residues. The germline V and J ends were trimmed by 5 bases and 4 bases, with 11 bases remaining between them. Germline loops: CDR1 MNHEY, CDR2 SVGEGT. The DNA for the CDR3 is TGTGCCAGCAGTCGTCAGGAGGGCACTGAAGCTTTCTTT. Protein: CASSRQEGTEAFF.

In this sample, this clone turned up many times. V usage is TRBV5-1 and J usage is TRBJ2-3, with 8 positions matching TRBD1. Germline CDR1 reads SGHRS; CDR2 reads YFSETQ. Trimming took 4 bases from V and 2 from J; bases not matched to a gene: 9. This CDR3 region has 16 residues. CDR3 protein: CASSKDRARNTDTQYF. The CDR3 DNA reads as TGCGCCAGCAGCAAGGACAGGGCTAGAAACACAGATACGCAGTATTTT.

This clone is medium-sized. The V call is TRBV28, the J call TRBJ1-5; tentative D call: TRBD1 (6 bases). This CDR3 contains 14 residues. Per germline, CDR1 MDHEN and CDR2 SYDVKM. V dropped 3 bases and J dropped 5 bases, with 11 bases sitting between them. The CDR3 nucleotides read TGTGCCAGCAGTTTCCTCAGGGGCTATCAGCCCCAGCATTTT. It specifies CASSFLRGYQPQHF. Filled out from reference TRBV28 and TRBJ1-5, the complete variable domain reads DVKVTQSSRYLVKRTGEKVFLECVQDMDHENMFWYRQDPGLGLRLIYFSYDVKMKEKGDIPEGYSVSREKKERFSLILESASTNQTSMYLCASSFLRGYQPQHFGDGTRLSIL.

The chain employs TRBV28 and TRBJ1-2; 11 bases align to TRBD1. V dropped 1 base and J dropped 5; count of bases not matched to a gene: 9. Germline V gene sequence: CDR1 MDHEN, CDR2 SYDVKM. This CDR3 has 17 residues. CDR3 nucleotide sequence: TGTGCCAGCAGTTTATATAGGCGGGACAGGGGGGGATATGGCTACACCTTC. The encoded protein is CASSLYRRDRGGYGYTF.

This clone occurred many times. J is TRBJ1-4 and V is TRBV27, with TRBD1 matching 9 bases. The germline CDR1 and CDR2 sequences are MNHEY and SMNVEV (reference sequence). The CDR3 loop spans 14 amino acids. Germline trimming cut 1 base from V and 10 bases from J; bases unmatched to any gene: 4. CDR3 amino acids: CASSLLGTGPKLFF. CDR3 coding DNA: TGTGCCAGCAGTTTATTAGGGACAGGGCCAAAACTGTTTTTT.

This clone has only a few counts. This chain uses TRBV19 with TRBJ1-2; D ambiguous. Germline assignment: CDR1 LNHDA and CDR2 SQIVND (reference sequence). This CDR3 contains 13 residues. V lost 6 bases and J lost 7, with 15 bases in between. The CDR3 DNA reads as TGTGCCAGTAGGGTACCTCATGGAGTTGGCTACACCTTC. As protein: CASRVPHGVGYTF.

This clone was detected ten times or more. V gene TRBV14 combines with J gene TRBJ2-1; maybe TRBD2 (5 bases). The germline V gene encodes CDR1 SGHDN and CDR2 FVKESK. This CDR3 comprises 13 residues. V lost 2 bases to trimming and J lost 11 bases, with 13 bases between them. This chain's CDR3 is CASSQQETTKQFF. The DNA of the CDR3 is TGTGCCAGCAGCCAACAGGAGACTACAAAGCAGTTCTTC.

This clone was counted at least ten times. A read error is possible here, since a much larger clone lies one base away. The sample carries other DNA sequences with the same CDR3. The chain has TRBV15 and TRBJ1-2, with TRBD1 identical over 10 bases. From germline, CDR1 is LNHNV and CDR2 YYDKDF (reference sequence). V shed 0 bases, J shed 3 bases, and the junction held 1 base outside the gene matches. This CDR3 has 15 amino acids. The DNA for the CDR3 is TGTGCCACCAGCAGAGAGGGACAGGGGTACTATGGCTACACCTTC. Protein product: CATSREGQGYYGYTF.

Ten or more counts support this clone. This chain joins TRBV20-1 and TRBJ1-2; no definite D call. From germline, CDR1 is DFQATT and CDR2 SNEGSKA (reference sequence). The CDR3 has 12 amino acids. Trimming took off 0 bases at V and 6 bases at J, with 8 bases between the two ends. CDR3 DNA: TGCAGTGCTAGAGATGGCCCTGATGGCTACACCTTC. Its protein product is CSARDGPDGYTF.

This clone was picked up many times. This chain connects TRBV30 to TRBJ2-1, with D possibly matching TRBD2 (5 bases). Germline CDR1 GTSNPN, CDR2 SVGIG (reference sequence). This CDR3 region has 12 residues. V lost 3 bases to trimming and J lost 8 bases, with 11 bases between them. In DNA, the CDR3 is TGTGCCTGGAGGGGTGGAGGTTATGAGCAGTTCTTC. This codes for CAWRGGGYEQFF.

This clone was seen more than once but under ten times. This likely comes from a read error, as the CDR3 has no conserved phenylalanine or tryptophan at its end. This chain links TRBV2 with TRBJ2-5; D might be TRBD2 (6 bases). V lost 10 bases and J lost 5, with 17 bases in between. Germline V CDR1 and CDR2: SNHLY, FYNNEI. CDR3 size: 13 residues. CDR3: CAKSIGSSETQYL. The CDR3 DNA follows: TGTGCCAAGTCTATCGGGAGTAGTGAGACCCAGTACCTC.

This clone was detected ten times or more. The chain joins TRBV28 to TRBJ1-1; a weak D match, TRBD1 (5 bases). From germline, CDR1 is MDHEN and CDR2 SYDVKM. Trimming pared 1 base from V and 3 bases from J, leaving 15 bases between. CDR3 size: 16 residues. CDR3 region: CASSLLPGQGYTEAFF. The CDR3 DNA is TGTGCCAGCAGTTTATTACCTGGACAAGGCTACACTGAAGCTTTCTTT.

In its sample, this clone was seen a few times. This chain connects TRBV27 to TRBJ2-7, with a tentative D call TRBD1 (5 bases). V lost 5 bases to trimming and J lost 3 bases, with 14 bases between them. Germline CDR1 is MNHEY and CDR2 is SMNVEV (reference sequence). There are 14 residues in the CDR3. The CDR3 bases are TGTGCCAGCAGTGCGTCCCCCAGGGACTACGAGCAGTACTTC. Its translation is CASSASPRDYEQYF.